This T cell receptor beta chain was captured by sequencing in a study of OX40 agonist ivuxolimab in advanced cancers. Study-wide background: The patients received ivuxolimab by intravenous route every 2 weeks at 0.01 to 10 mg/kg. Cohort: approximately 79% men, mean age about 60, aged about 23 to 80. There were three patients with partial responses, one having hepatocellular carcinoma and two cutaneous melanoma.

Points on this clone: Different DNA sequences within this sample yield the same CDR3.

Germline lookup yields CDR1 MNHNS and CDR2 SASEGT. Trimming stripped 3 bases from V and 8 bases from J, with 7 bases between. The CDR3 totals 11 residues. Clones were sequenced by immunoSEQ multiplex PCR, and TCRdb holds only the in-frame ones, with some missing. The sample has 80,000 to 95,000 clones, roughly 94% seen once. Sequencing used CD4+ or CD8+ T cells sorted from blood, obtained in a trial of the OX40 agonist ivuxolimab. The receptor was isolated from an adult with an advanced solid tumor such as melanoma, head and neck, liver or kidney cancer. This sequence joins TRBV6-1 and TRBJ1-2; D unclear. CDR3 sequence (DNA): TGTGCCAGCAGTGACCCGCGGGGCTACACCTTC. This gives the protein CASSDPRGYTF.